The 23 T cell receptor beta chains below were found in one sample sequenced in a study of blood T cells in healthy people across ages. Primed by a sample-barcoded 5' primer and a J-beta primer mix, a second PCR proceeded for 7 to 11 cycles. TCRdb itself ran the 5' RACE reads through MiXCR, one entry per CDR3 protein. The sample holds some 560,000 distinct CDR3 sequences; about 26% are singletons and the top ten take 3% to 4%. This sample also appeared in a second study, on T cells of mothers and their children.

Sequencing was done on a sample of blood. The source is a boy aged 2 to 10 in good health.

This rearrangement joins TRBV7-9 to TRBJ2-1; a possible D gene is TRBD1 (7 bases). V dropped 2 bases and J dropped 7 bases, with 12 bases sitting between them. The CDR3 runs to 14 residues. The germline gives CDR1 SEHNR, CDR2 FQNEAQ (reference sequence). The CDR3 region has the DNA TGTGCCAGCAGCTTATTCCAGGGGGGAAATGAGCAGTTCTTC. The encoded protein is CASSLFQGGNEQFF. The full variable domain, rest sourced from reference TRBV7-9 and TRBJ2-1, is DTGVSQNPRHKITKRGQNVTFRCDPISEHNRLYWYRQTLGQGPEFLTYFQNEAQLEKSRLLSDRFSAERPKGSFSTLEIQRTEQGDSAMYLCASSLFQGGNEQFFGPGTRLTVL.

The genes are TRBV20-1 and TRBJ1-1, with D possibly being TRBD1 (5 bases). Germline CDR1 reads DFQATT; CDR2 reads SNEGSKA (reference sequence). V was shortened by 6 bases and J by 5 bases, with 22 bases between the two germline ends. The CDR3 runs to 15 residues. DNA of the CDR3: TGCAGTGCCAATCCGGACATCCTCCCGAATACTGAAGCTTTCTTT. The encoded protein is CSANPDILPNTEAFF.

A few counts support this clonotype. The chain has TRBV2 and TRBJ1-2; the match to TRBD1 covers 7 bases. Germline V gene lookup returns CDR1 SNHLY and CDR2 FYNNEI. CDR3 length: 13 residues. Trimming at V came to 6 bases and at J to 8 bases, leaving 9 bases not matched to a gene. CDR3 loop: CASRDTGEGGYTF. In DNA, the CDR3 is TGTGCCAGCAGGGATACAGGGGAGGGCGGCTACACCTTC. Full variable domain (rest looked up from reference TRBV2 and TRBJ1-2): EPEVTQTPSHQVTQMGQEVILRCVPISNHLYFYWYRQILGQKVEFLVSFYNNEISEKSEIFDDQFSVERPDGSNFTLKIRSTKLEDSAMYFCASRDTGEGGYTFGSGTRLTVV.

The genes are TRBV18 and TRBJ2-5, with TRBD1 as a possible D gene (5 bases). This CDR3 comprises 13 residues. Trimming took 8 bases from V and 1 from J, leaving 11 bases between them. Germline V gene sequence: CDR1 KGHSH, CDR2 LQKENI. The CDR3 sequence: CASTRVVQETQYF. In DNA form, the CDR3 reads TGTGCCAGCACCAGGGTTGTCCAAGAGACCCAGTACTTC.

CDR3: CASSFISGGSSYEQYF. The DNA of the CDR3 is TGTGCCAGCAGCTTTATAAGCGGGGGGTCCTCCTACGAGCAGTACTTC. The rearrangement joins TRBV11-3 to TRBJ2-7; 9 nucleotides agree with TRBD2. V gave up 3 bases and J gave up 0 bases; unmatched junction bases: 6. Germline loops: CDR1 SGHNT, CDR2 YENEEA. This CDR3 is built from 16 residues.

The chain recombines TRBV28 with TRBJ1-1, with D unresolved. The CDR3 spans 14 residues. V was cut by 2 bases and J by 0 bases, with 7 bases left in between. CDR1 is MDHEN and CDR2 is SYDVKM in the germline V gene. CDR3 loop: CASSLMVVNTEAFF. The CDR3 DNA reads as TGTGCCAGCAGTTTAATGGTTGTGAACACTGAAGCTTTCTTT.

This sequence joins TRBV5-1 and TRBJ2-5, with D possibly TRBD1 on 5 matching bases. Germline CDR1 is SGHRS and CDR2 is YFSETQ. The ends were cut back, 5 bases at V and 5 bases at J, with 13 bases in the middle. CDR3 length equals 13 residues. The CDR3 here is CASSVPGLETQYF. The CDR3 DNA reads as TGCGCCAGCAGTGTTCCAGGGTTGGAGACCCAGTACTTC.

This clonotype has a handful of counts. The chain recombines TRBV18 with TRBJ1-2, with 7 positions matching TRBD1. Trimming at V came to 2 bases and at J to 5 bases, leaving 5 bases not matched to a gene. Germline CDR1 and CDR2: KGHSH and LQKENI. There are 14 residues in the CDR3. In nucleotides, the CDR3 is TGTGCCAGCTCACCAACAGGGGAGTCGTATGGCTACACCTTC. The encoded protein is CASSPTGESYGYTF.

This clonotype was found a few times. This sequence joins TRBV10-3 and TRBJ2-2, with no clear D. Germline assignment: CDR1 ENHRY and CDR2 SYGVKD. The CDR3 extends over 15 amino acids. Trimming removed 2 bases at V and 6 bases at J, with 13 bases between. The chain's CDR3 is CAISEAEGLAGELFF. DNA of the CDR3: TGTGCCATCAGTGAGGCAGAAGGTCTCGCCGGGGAGCTGTTTTTT.

The chain links TRBV10-3 to TRBJ1-2; TRBD1 agrees at 11 bases. The V gene's germline CDR1 is ENHRY and CDR2 SYGVKD. The CDR3 sequence is 14 residues long. J gave up 7 bases and V 6 bases, and 7 bases lay outside the gene matches. CDR3 sequence (DNA): TGTGCCATCAGCCTCACCGGGACAGGGGGTGGCTACACCTTC. This translates into CAISLTGTGGGYTF.

The J gene is TRBJ2-5, the V gene TRBV20-1, with 8 bases aligning to TRBD1. The CDR3 extends over 13 amino acids. Germline trimming cut 5 bases from V and 7 bases from J; bases unmatched to any gene: 9. From germline, CDR1 is DFQATT and CDR2 SNEGSKA (reference sequence). The DNA for the CDR3 is TGCAGTGCTTTCCTTTTACAGGGGGGGACCCAGTACTTC. As protein: CSAFLLQGGTQYF.

Only one count was recorded for this clonotype. The chain links TRBV29-1 to TRBJ1-2, with a possible D match to TRBD1 (5 bases). V gave up 7 bases and J gave up 2 bases, with 11 bases separating them. The germline V gene has CDR1 SQVTM and CDR2 ANQGSEA. The CDR3 is made up of 12 amino acids. CDR3 in amino acids: CSASGGNYGYTF. CDR3 DNA sequence: TGCAGCGCCTCCGGGGGGAACTATGGCTACACCTTC. Variable domain in full (rest from reference TRBV29-1 and TRBJ1-2): SAVISQKPSRDICQRGTSLTIQCQVDSQVTMMFWYRQQPGQSLTLIATANQGSEATYESGFVIDKFPISRPNLTFSTLTVSNMSPEDSSIYLCSASGGNYGYTFGSGTRLTVV.

The table lists this clonotype with a few counts. Mismatch with germline at one junction end may stem from a read error. The chain has TRBV20-1 and TRBJ2-5; 7 nucleotides align to TRBD1. CDR3 size: 14 residues. Germline V CDR1 and CDR2: DFQATT, SNEGSKA (reference sequence). For the CDR3, the DNA is TGCAGTGCTAGACTTTTAGCAGGGGGAGAGAGCCAGTACTTC. Translated: CSARLLAGGESQYF.

This clonotype was counted between two and nine times. This sequence joins TRBV19 and TRBJ2-7; 7 bases match TRBD1. V lost 3 bases, J lost 2 bases, and 4 bases stayed unmatched. The germline gives CDR1 LNHDA, CDR2 SQIVND (reference sequence). The CDR3 is 14 residues long. This chain's CDR3 is CASSMNRGPYEQYF. CDR3 DNA: TGTGCCAGTAGTATGAACAGGGGACCCTACGAGCAGTACTTC.

This clonotype was seen a handful of times. The V gene is TRBV27, the J gene TRBJ2-5, with D perhaps TRBD1 or TRBD2 (5 bases each). CDR3 length equals 13 residues. Between the trimmed V and J ends, which lost 4 bases and 7 bases, there was a span of 13 bases. Germline V gene lookup returns CDR1 MNHEY and CDR2 SMNVEV (reference sequence). In DNA, the CDR3 is TGTGCCAGCAGTTCCACAGGCCGGGGGACCCAGTACTTC. Its protein product is CASSSTGRGTQYF.

The genes are TRBV19 and TRBJ2-2; 11 nucleotides agree with TRBD1. The CDR3 totals 19 residues. The junction had 14 bases not matched to a gene; V was cut back by 3 bases and J by 5 bases. The germline V gene encodes CDR1 LNHDA and CDR2 SQIVND (reference sequence). The CDR3: CASSMGPWGQGGRTGELFF. In DNA form, the CDR3 reads TGTGCCAGTAGTATGGGCCCCTGGGGACAGGGGGGAAGAACCGGGGAGCTGTTTTTT. The full variable domain, with the rest looked up from reference TRBV19 and TRBJ2-2, is DGGITQSPKYLFRKEGQNVTLSCEQNLNHDAMYWYRQDPGQGLRLIYYSQIVNDFQKGDIAEGYSVSREKKESFPLTVTSAQKNPTAFYLCASSMGPWGQGGRTGELFFGEGSRLTVL.

Only a few counts were recorded for this clonotype. The chain carries TRBV6-6 and TRBJ1-2; D is perhaps TRBD1 (5 bases). V lost 6 bases and J lost 6, with 17 bases in between. CDR1 and CDR2 from the germline V gene are MNHNY and SVGAGI (reference sequence). This CDR3 region has 14 residues. The CDR3 coding sequence is TGTGCCAGCAGGACTTGGAGGGAAGGGGATGGCTACACCTTC. This encodes CASRTWREGDGYTF.

Only a few counts were recorded for this clonotype. The chain joins TRBV5-1 to TRBJ2-2; weak D call: TRBD2 (6 bases). The germline V gene encodes CDR1 SGHRS and CDR2 YFSETQ. V lost 7 bases to trimming and J lost 4 bases, with 17 bases between them. The CDR3 consists of 15 residues. The CDR3 sequence: CASAVGGRGTGELFF. Written as DNA, the CDR3 is TGCGCCAGCGCGGTGGGGGGACGAGGCACCGGGGAGCTGTTTTTT.

In this sample, this clonotype turned up once. The gene calls are TRBV29-1 and TRBJ1-2; tentatively, D is TRBD1 (5 bases). Germline V lookup: CDR1 SQVTM, CDR2 ANQGSEA. Trimming removed 1 base from V and 8 bases from J, with 14 bases in between. The CDR3 has 13 residues. CDR3 region: CSVEAGRRAGYTF. CDR3 sequence (DNA): TGCAGCGTTGAAGCGGGACGAAGGGCCGGCTACACCTTC.

The chain joins TRBV10-3 to TRBJ2-3; 10 bases are a match to TRBD1. Germline V CDR1 and CDR2: ENHRY, SYGVKD. Unmatched junction bases numbered 6, after V lost 2 bases and J lost 4 bases. The CDR3 length is 16 residues. The CDR3 reads CAISEPWTGGADTQYF. The CDR3 DNA follows: TGTGCCATCAGTGAGCCCTGGACAGGGGGTGCAGATACGCAGTATTTT.

This clonotype was seen a few times. V and J are TRBV7-2 and TRBJ2-5; 9 bases fit TRBD2. The J call may be incorrect, as the DNA end agrees better with TRBJ2-7. The CDR3 loop spans 15 amino acids. Germline lookup yields CDR1 SGHTA and CDR2 FQGNSA. The CDR3, as DNA: TGTGCCAGCAGCCGCCGAGCGGGAGGCCACTACGAGCAGTACTTC. It is translated as CASSRRAGGHYEQYF.

The chain uses TRBV5-1 and TRBJ2-2, with 7 bases identical to TRBD1. Trimming removed 8 bases from V and 0 bases from J; junction bases left unmatched: 4. CDR1 and CDR2 from the germline V gene are SGHRS and YFSETQ. There are 14 residues in the CDR3. DNA of the CDR3: TGCGCCAGTACCGGGACAGCGAACACCGGGGAGCTGTTTTTT. Amino acids: CASTGTANTGELFF.

This chain uses TRBV29-1 with TRBJ1-2, with D unclear. Germline values: CDR1 SQVTM, CDR2 ANQGSEA. V gave up 1 base and J gave up 8 bases, with 11 bases separating them. The CDR3 consists of 12 residues. In nucleotides, the CDR3 is TGCAGCGTTGAAGCCGACGGGAGGGGCTACACCTTC. Translation: CSVEADGRGYTF.